Below are 22 T cell receptor beta chains sequenced from a single sample in a study of CD8+CD57+ T cells in acquired aplastic anemia. Profiling of TCR beta VDJ combinations and CDR3 sequences used genomic DNA as template. Each CDR3 protein is one row after TCRdb ran MiXCR on the reads. This sample carries under 200,000 distinct CDR3 sequences, approximately 48% of them seen once, and the ten largest clones take 1.8%. Patients who underwent sequencing had shown CD8+CD57+ cell expansion by flow cytometry. The sequencing sample was made of sorted CD4+, CD8+, or CD8+CD57+ T cells (not recorded which) from PBMCs. Receptor source: a human donor with aplastic anemia.

Here the CDR3 reads CASSLRDRGNEQYF. The DNA for the CDR3 is TGTGCCAGCAGCTTACGGGACAGGGGGAACGAGCAGTACTTC. The chain employs TRBV7-8 and TRBJ2-7, with TRBD1 matching 11 bases. V trimming: 2 bases; J trimming: 5 bases; junction bases outside the gene matches: 2. The CDR3 is 14 residues long. The germline CDR1 and CDR2 sequences are SGHVS and FQNEAQ.

To note about this clonotype: A read error is possible here, since a much larger clone lies one base away. The gene calls are TRBV4-2 and TRBJ2-5, with 10 bases identical to TRBD2. The end of the DNA fits TRBJ2-1 better, so the J call may be wrong. The germline V gene has CDR1 LGHNA and CDR2 YNFKEQ. The CDR3 covers 18 residues. CDR3 region: CASSREREGISSCNEQFF. CDR3 nucleotide sequence: TGTGCCAGCAGCCGAGAGCGGGAGGGGATAAGCTCCTGCAATGAGCAGTTCTTC.

This clonotype has only a few counts. The chain couples TRBV20-1 to TRBJ2-5; no reliable D call. Germline V gives CDR1 DFQATT, CDR2 SNEGSKA (reference sequence). V was clipped by 3 bases and J by 1 base, with 6 bases between them. The CDR3 spans 12 residues. The CDR3 nucleotides are TGCAGTGCTAGCGGGCCCCAAGAGACCCAGTACTTC. Translating it yields CSASGPQETQYF.

This clonotype was counted many times. This chain uses TRBV20-1 with TRBJ1-4, with 8 nucleotides matching TRBD1. This CDR3 has 12 residues. Per germline, CDR1 DFQATT and CDR2 SNEGSKA (reference sequence). Unmatched junction bases numbered 2, after V lost 3 bases and J lost 8 bases. The CDR3 here is CSARTGEEKLFF. In DNA form, the CDR3 reads TGCAGTGCTAGGACAGGGGAAGAAAAACTGTTTTTT.

The rearrangement links TRBV4-1 to TRBJ2-7, with D perhaps TRBD1 (5 bases). Germline CDR1 is MGHRA and CDR2 is YSYEKL. This CDR3 comprises 13 residues. The V end lost 4 bases, the J end lost 4 bases, and 11 bases lay between the germline ends. The CDR3 reads CASSPGQEYEQYF. The CDR3 DNA reads TGCGCCAGCAGCCCCGGACAAGAGTACGAGCAGTACTTC.

This clonotype was seen just once. The gene calls are TRBV20-1 and TRBJ2-5; 9 positions agree with TRBD2. The CDR3 length is 13 residues. Losses at the gene ends were 6 bases for V and 2 bases for J; bases not matched to a gene: 4. Germline assignment: CDR1 DFQATT and CDR2 SNEGSKA (reference sequence). The CDR3 DNA sequence: TGCAGTGCCCCGAGCGGGGGGCAAGAGACCCAGTACTTC. This encodes CSAPSGGQETQYF.

The rearrangement links TRBV19 to TRBJ2-2, with D perhaps matching TRBD1 (5 bases). This CDR3 region has 14 residues. Germline assignment: CDR1 LNHDA and CDR2 SQIVND (reference sequence). V lost 3 bases, J lost 1 base, and 6 bases lay in between. The DNA for the CDR3 is TGTGCCAGTAGTATGGGGCAGAACACCGGGGAGCTGTTTTTT. It translates to CASSMGQNTGELFF.

This clonotype was seen at least ten times. The chain employs TRBV5-8 and TRBJ2-5; the D is unclear. V lost 0 bases and J 1 base, leaving 7 bases between the germline ends. The CDR3 spans 14 residues. The germline CDR1 and CDR2 sequences are SGHTS and YDEGEE. CDR3 sequence (DNA): TGTGCCAGCAGCTTGGGGGTCCTCCAAGAGACCCAGTACTTC. Translating it yields CASSLGVLQETQYF.

This clonotype was recorded a few times. The rearrangement links TRBV7-2 to TRBJ2-5, with D perhaps matching TRBD1 (6 bases). Germline-derived CDR1 and CDR2 are SGHTA and FQGNSA. V was pared by 0 bases and J by 5 bases, with 19 bases between. The CDR3 runs 17 residues. The CDR3 DNA reads TGTGCCAGCAGCTTAGCGGTGGGTGGCAGGGGCTGGGAGACCCAGTACTTC. Residues: CASSLAVGGRGWETQYF.

This clonotype was seen many times. The V call is TRBV7-2, the J call TRBJ1-2; D might be TRBD1 (5 bases). Germline CDR1 reads SGHTA; CDR2 reads FQGNSA. Trimming removed 0 bases at V and 8 bases at J, with 10 bases between. CDR3 size: 13 residues. In DNA, the CDR3 is TGTGCCAGCAGCTTAGCAGGGGTGGGAGGCTACACCTTC. It encodes CASSLAGVGGYTF.

Ten or more counts support this clonotype. V is TRBV20-1 and J is TRBJ1-2; tentatively, D is TRBD1 (5 bases). The CDR3 is made up of 14 amino acids. The V and J ends lost 0 bases and 7 bases respectively, with 15 bases between them. Germline V gene data show CDR1 as DFQATT and CDR2 as SNEGSKA (reference sequence). The CDR3 coding sequence is TGCAGTGCTAGAGACCCAGGGAGGGTACCTGGCTACACCTTC. Its translation is CSARDPGRVPGYTF.

About this clonotype: A much larger clone lies one base from this, so it may be a read error. The chain links TRBV28 to TRBJ2-7, with D perhaps matching TRBD2 (8 bases). This CDR3 is 14 amino acids long. Germline V gives CDR1 MDHEN, CDR2 SYDVKM. CDR3 residues: CASSFGRGPYEQHF. The CDR3 DNA reads TGTGCCAGCAGTTTCGGGAGGGGGCCCTACGAGCAGCACTTC.

This clonotype has at least ten counts. This chain connects TRBV2 to TRBJ1-2; D ambiguous. The CDR3 loop spans 13 amino acids. Germline CDR1 reads SNHLY; CDR2 reads FYNNEI. Trimming pared 1 base from V and 4 bases from J, leaving 7 bases between. The CDR3 here is CASSEGVLYGYTF. CDR3 DNA sequence: TGTGCCAGCAGTGAAGGGGTTCTCTATGGCTACACCTTC.

The genes are TRBV5-4 and TRBJ2-1, with 16 bases matching TRBD2. The germline CDR1 and CDR2 sequences are SGHNT and YYREEE (reference sequence). Trimming took 0 bases from V and 9 from J; bases not matched to a gene: 3. This CDR3 has 16 amino acids. CDR3 bases: TGTGCCAGCAGCTTGGCCGGGACTAGCGGGAGGGGTGAGCAGTTCTTC. Translating gives CASSLAGTSGRGEQFF.

This clonotype was counted at least ten times. The chain links TRBV7-9 to TRBJ1-4; 8 nucleotides align to TRBD1. The CDR3 has 15 residues. V trimming: 5 bases; J trimming: 5 bases; junction bases outside the gene matches: 7. Germline V gene sequence: CDR1 SEHNR, CDR2 FQNEAQ (reference sequence). The DNA for the CDR3 is TGTGCCAGCAGCGCCTCCCGGACAGGGAATGAAAAACTGTTTTTT. This encodes CASSASRTGNEKLFF.

The rearrangement uses TRBV11-2 and TRBJ2-7; the match to TRBD2 covers 9 bases. The V gene's germline CDR1 is SGHAT and CDR2 FQNNGV. There are 15 residues in the CDR3. V shed 0 bases, J shed 2 bases, and the junction held 2 bases outside the gene matches. CDR3 nucleotides: TGTGCCAGCAGCTTAGAAGTAGCGGGGGCCTACGAGCAGTACTTC. Amino acid sequence: CASSLEVAGAYEQYF.

The rearrangement links TRBV15 to TRBJ1-2; 7 bases align to TRBD1. The V and J ends lost 5 bases and 14 bases, in that order; junction bases with no gene match: 8. The CDR3 spans 11 residues. Germline CDR1 and CDR2: LNHNV and YYDKDF (reference sequence). This CDR3 is CATSDPGQPTF. As DNA, the CDR3 is TGTGCCACCAGCGACCCGGGACAGCCGACCTTC.

V and J are TRBV20-1 and TRBJ1-6, with D perhaps TRBD1 (6 bases). CDR3 length: 15 residues. Trimming pared 2 bases from V and 10 bases from J, leaving 18 bases between. Germline V gene sequence: CDR1 DFQATT, CDR2 SNEGSKA (reference sequence). The CDR3 sequence is CSARPTQGVGSPLHF. Written as DNA, the CDR3 is TGCAGTGCTAGACCAACACAGGGAGTAGGGTCACCCCTCCACTTT.

The rearrangement links TRBV15 to TRBJ1-1; 8 bases are a match to TRBD1. Germline CDR1 LNHNV, CDR2 YYDKDF (reference sequence). Trimming removed 5 bases from V and 2 bases from J; junction bases left unmatched: 10. The CDR3 loop spans 16 amino acids. CDR3 protein: CATSRRTGMANTEAFF. The CDR3 bases are TGTGCCACCAGCCGTAGGACAGGGATGGCCAACACTGAAGCTTTCTTT. Looking up the rest from reference TRBV15 and TRBJ1-1 gives the full variable domain: DAMVIQNPRYQVTQFGKPVTLSCSQTLNHNVMYWYQQKSSQAPKLLFHYYDKDFNNEADTPDNFQSRRPNTSFCFLDIRSPGLGDTAMYLCATSRRTGMANTEAFFGQGTRLTVV.

V is TRBV19 and J is TRBJ1-3, with a possible D match to TRBD1 (5 bases). Trimming pared 4 bases from V and 4 bases from J, leaving 14 bases between. The CDR3 is made up of 15 amino acids. CDR1 and CDR2 from the germline V gene are LNHDA and SQIVND (reference sequence). The CDR3 is CASSTPRVDGNTIYF. In nucleotides, the CDR3 is TGTGCCAGTAGTACCCCCAGGGTCGACGGAAACACCATATATTTT. Full variable domain (missing parts from reference TRBV19 and TRBJ1-3): DGGITQSPKYLFRKEGQNVTLSCEQNLNHDAMYWYRQDPGQGLRLIYYSQIVNDFQKGDIAEGYSVSREKKESFPLTVTSAQKNPTAFYLCASSTPRVDGNTIYFGEGSWLTVV.

The sample holds a few counts of this clonotype. V gene TRBV7-9 combines with J gene TRBJ2-7; unclear D gene. V lost 5 bases to trimming and J lost 6 bases, with 14 bases between them. The CDR3 spans 13 residues. Germline assignment: CDR1 SEHNR and CDR2 FQNEAQ (reference sequence). The CDR3 DNA reads TGTGCCAGCAGCGAGACTTGGGGTGCCGAGCAGTACTTC. Protein sequence: CASSETWGAEQYF. The full variable domain, with the rest looked up from reference TRBV7-9 and TRBJ2-7, is DTGVSQNPRHKITKRGQNVTFRCDPISEHNRLYWYRQTLGQGPEFLTYFQNEAQLEKSRLLSDRFSAERPKGSFSTLEIQRTEQGDSAMYLCASSETWGAEQYFGPGTRLTVT.

The V and J genes are TRBV6-5 and TRBJ2-7; D is tentatively TRBD1 or TRBD2 (5 bases each). The CDR3 sequence is 13 residues long. V lost 0 bases and J lost 6, with 9 bases in between. Germline V gene lookup returns CDR1 MNHEY and CDR2 SVGAGI. In nucleotides, the CDR3 is TGTGCCAGCAGTTACTCATGGGGGAGCGAGCAGTACTTC. This gives the protein CASSYSWGSEQYF.